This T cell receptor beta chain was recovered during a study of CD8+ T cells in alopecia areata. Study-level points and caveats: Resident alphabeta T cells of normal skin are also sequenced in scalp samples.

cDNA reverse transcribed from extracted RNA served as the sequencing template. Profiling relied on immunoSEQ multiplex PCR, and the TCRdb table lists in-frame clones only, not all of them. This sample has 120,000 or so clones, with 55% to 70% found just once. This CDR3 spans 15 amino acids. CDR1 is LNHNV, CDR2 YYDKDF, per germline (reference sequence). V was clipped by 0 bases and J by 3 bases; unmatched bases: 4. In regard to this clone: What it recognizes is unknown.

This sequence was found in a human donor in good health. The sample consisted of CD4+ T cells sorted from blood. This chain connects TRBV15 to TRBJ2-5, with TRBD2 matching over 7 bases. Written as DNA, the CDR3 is TGTGCCACCAGCAGAGATCCCAGCGGGGAAGAGACCCAGTACTTC. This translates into CATSRDPSGEETQYF.